The 26 T cell receptor beta chains in this list originate from one sample, sequenced in a study of blood T cell repertoires in COVID-19. Sequenced by immunoSEQ multiplex PCR; TCRdb stores in-frame clones only, minus some. The sample lists approximately 290,000 clones, about 90% occurring once. The sample comprised peripheral blood. These receptor sequences come from a young woman with COVID-19, enrolled during active disease.

The rearrangement uses TRBV7-9 and TRBJ2-5; D ambiguous. The length of the CDR3 is 14 residues. CDR1 is SEHNR, CDR2 FQNEAQ, per germline (reference sequence). Trimming left V 6 bases short and J 4 bases short, with 15 bases between. CDR3 amino acids: CASSLGPSAETQYF. CDR3 sequence (DNA): TGTGCCAGCAGTCTTGGCCCCTCTGCAGAGACCCAGTACTTC.

The rearrangement links TRBV20-1 to TRBJ2-7; weak D call: TRBD2 (5 bases). V gave up 7 bases and J gave up 4 bases, with 11 bases separating them. The CDR3 totals 11 residues. The V gene's germline CDR1 is DFQATT and CDR2 SNEGSKA (reference sequence). CDR3 amino acids: CSVGEQYEQYF. CDR3 sequence (DNA): TGCAGTGTCGGGGAACAATACGAGCAGTACTTC.

The table lists this clone with a count of one. V gene TRBV24-1 combines with J gene TRBJ1-2; 7 bases match TRBD1. Germline V gene sequence: CDR1 KGHDR, CDR2 SFDVKD. The junction had 11 bases not matched to a gene; V was cut back by 4 bases and J by 4 bases. This CDR3 is 16 amino acids long. The CDR3 region is CATSESRDSRFYGYTF. In DNA form, the CDR3 reads TGTGCCACCAGTGAGTCCCGGGACAGCAGATTCTATGGCTACACCTTC.

The chain employs TRBV7-2 and TRBJ2-1; TRBD2 matches 9 bases. V lost 5 bases and J lost 13; bases outside the gene matches: 6. Per germline, CDR1 SGHTA and CDR2 FQGNSA. The CDR3 has 12 residues. The CDR3 DNA sequence: TGTGCCAGCAGCCGAAGCGGGGGGCCCCAGTTCTTC. It codes for CASSRSGGPQFF.

CDR3 DNA sequence: TGTGCCAGTAGTTATACCCCTCCGGCCGGAAGAGGGGCGGGGAAGACCCAGTACTTC. It specifies CASSYTPPAGRGAGKTQYF. The V call is TRBV19, the J call TRBJ2-5; D is possibly TRBD2 (6 bases). Between the trimmed V and J ends, which lost 5 bases and 6 bases, there was a span of 31 bases. Germline V gene sequence: CDR1 LNHDA, CDR2 SQIVND (reference sequence). The CDR3 is 19 amino acids.

The chain carries TRBV6-5 and TRBJ2-7, with 8 positions matching TRBD2. The J segment lost 2 bases and the V segment lost 2 bases, leaving 5 bases of the junction unmatched. The CDR3 loop spans 15 amino acids. Germline V gene sequence: CDR1 MNHEY, CDR2 SVGAGI. CDR3 sequence (DNA): TGTGCCAGCAGTTACACGATGGGACTAGCCTACGAGCAGTACTTC. Amino acid sequence: CASSYTMGLAYEQYF.

This sequence joins TRBV10-1 and TRBJ1-2, with D tentatively TRBD1 (5 bases). From germline, CDR1 is WNHNN and CDR2 SYGVQD (reference sequence). V lost 0 bases and J 2 bases, leaving 16 bases between the germline ends. There are 17 residues in the CDR3. CDR3 protein: CASSESVLGGENYGYTF. In nucleotides, the CDR3 is TGCGCCAGCAGTGAGTCGGTTTTGGGGGGAGAGAACTATGGCTACACCTTC.

The chain joins TRBV7-9 to TRBJ2-3, with TRBD1 matching over 11 bases. Trimming cost V 5 bases and J 2 bases; bases outside gene matches: 3. This CDR3 region has 15 residues. CDR1 is SEHNR, CDR2 FQNEAQ, per germline (reference sequence). The CDR3 DNA sequence: TGTGCCAGCAGCACGGGACAGGGGGACACAGATACGCAGTATTTT. Its translation: CASSTGQGDTDTQYF.

The gene calls are TRBV27 and TRBJ1-3; no clear D. Between the trimmed V and J ends, which lost 2 bases and 4 bases, there was a span of 9 bases. This CDR3 is built from 14 residues. The V gene's germline CDR1 is MNHEY and CDR2 SMNVEV (reference sequence). CDR3 region: CASSLTGIGNTIYF. For the CDR3, the DNA is TGTGCCAGCAGTTTAACGGGGATCGGAAACACCATATATTTT.

This chain joins TRBV3-1 (or the pseudogene TRBV3-2) and TRBJ1-6; 10 nucleotides match TRBD1. The J segment lost 9 bases and the V segment lost 5 bases, leaving 7 bases of the junction unmatched. The CDR3 sequence is 15 residues long. The V gene's germline CDR1 is LGHDT and CDR2 YNNKEL (reference sequence). CDR3 DNA: TGTGCCAGCAGCTTCTGGACAGGGGGGAGTTCACCCCTCCACTTT. Translated, it gives CASSFWTGGSSPLHF.

This chain joins TRBV6-5 and TRBJ2-7; 7 bases agree with TRBD1. CDR1 is MNHEY and CDR2 is SVGAGI in the germline V gene. The CDR3 is 13 amino acids. V trimming: 4 bases; J trimming: 3 bases; junction bases outside the gene matches: 3. The CDR3 DNA reads TGTGCCAGCAGTTCCTGGGACAGCTACGAGCAGTACTTC. Amino acids: CASSSWDSYEQYF.

The J gene is TRBJ1-2, the V gene TRBV3-1 (or the pseudogene TRBV3-2); D gene uncertain. V was shortened by 0 bases and J by 8 bases, with 13 bases between the two germline ends. Germline CDR1 and CDR2: LGHDT and YNNKEL (reference sequence). This CDR3 region has 14 residues. The CDR3 is CASSQEGRPLGYTF. DNA for the CDR3: TGTGCCAGCAGCCAAGAAGGGAGGCCTCTAGGCTACACCTTC.

The chain carries TRBV18 and TRBJ2-7; 7 nucleotides line up with TRBD2. With 0 bases clipped from V and 2 bases from J, the junction kept 4 bases outside the gene matches. The germline gives CDR1 KGHSH, CDR2 LQKENI. The CDR3 spans 15 residues. CDR3 protein: CASSPPFGGAYEQYF. The CDR3 region has the DNA TGTGCCAGCTCACCACCGTTTGGGGGGGCCTACGAGCAGTACTTC.

The CDR3 region is CASSQWTDRRYSPLHF. In nucleotides, the CDR3 is TGTGCCAGCAGTCAATGGACAGACCGGCGGTATTCACCCCTCCACTTT. V and J are TRBV28 and TRBJ1-6; a weak D match, TRBD1 (6 bases). From germline, CDR1 is MDHEN and CDR2 SYDVKM. Trimming took off 5 bases at V and 8 bases at J, with 19 bases between the two ends. The CDR3 covers 16 residues.

The V call is TRBV10-1, the J call TRBJ2-1; 8 positions match TRBD1. V shed 8 bases, J shed 5 bases, and the junction held 5 bases outside the gene matches. CDR3 size: 13 residues. CDR1 is WNHNN, CDR2 SYGVQD, per germline (reference sequence). The CDR3 DNA reads TGCGCCAGCCGCCTGGACAGGGACAATGAGCAGTTCTTC. Protein sequence: CASRLDRDNEQFF.

The V call is TRBV27, the J call TRBJ2-6; the D gene is possibly TRBD1 (5 bases). Deletions cut 2 bases from V and 2 bases from J, with 7 bases between. Per germline, CDR1 MNHEY and CDR2 SMNVEV (reference sequence). The CDR3 is made up of 15 amino acids. CDR3 residues: CASSLMGPGANVLTF. The DNA of the CDR3 is TGTGCCAGCAGTTTAATGGGGCCTGGGGCCAACGTCCTGACTTTC.

V usage is TRBV14 and J usage is TRBJ2-2; D is unresolved. The CDR3 length is 15 residues. In germline, CDR1 is SGHDN, CDR2 FVKESK. The V and J ends lost 8 bases and 1 base respectively, with 14 bases between them. The CDR3 nucleotides read TGTGCCAGCGGTAACAGACCACAGAACACCGGGGAGCTGTTTTTT. Translation: CASGNRPQNTGELFF.

The rearrangement joins TRBV6-5 to TRBJ1-5; no definite D call. Germline V gives CDR1 MNHEY, CDR2 SVGAGI. This CDR3 has 15 amino acids. V gave up 0 bases and J gave up 7 bases, with 13 bases separating them. The CDR3 DNA reads TGTGCCAGCAGTTACTCTGGGAGCCTCGGGCAGCCCCAGCATTTT. Encoded protein: CASSYSGSLGQPQHF.

V usage is TRBV9 and J usage is TRBJ1-2, with D possibly TRBD1 on 6 matching bases. Deletions cut 5 bases from V and 5 bases from J, with 22 bases between. The CDR3 extends over 16 amino acids. Per germline, CDR1 SGDLS and CDR2 YYNGEE. The CDR3 region is CASRAWGGQNKYGYTF. CDR3 DNA sequence: TGTGCCAGCAGGGCTTGGGGGGGCCAGAATAAATATGGCTACACCTTC.

The chain is built from TRBV28 and TRBJ2-5; possible D gene TRBD1, 5 bases. Per the germline V gene, CDR1 is MDHEN and CDR2 is SYDVKM. With 7 bases removed from V and 5 bases from J, the gap between germline ends came to 20 bases. CDR3 length: 15 amino acids. For the CDR3, the DNA is TGTGCCAGCAACAGGTACAACTTAAGAGTTGAGACCCAGTACTTC. Translating gives CASNRYNLRVETQYF.

The rearrangement links TRBV6-5 to TRBJ2-7; 8 positions agree with TRBD2. CDR1 and CDR2 from the germline V gene are MNHEY and SVGAGI. The CDR3 spans 14 residues. Germline trimming cut 9 bases from V and 4 bases from J; bases unmatched to any gene: 11. CDR3 region: CASRPREVTYEQYF. The CDR3 coding sequence is TGTGCCAGTCGCCCGCGGGAGGTAACATACGAGCAGTACTTC.

J is TRBJ1-5 and V is TRBV19, with 10 bases aligning to TRBD1. The CDR3 consists of 14 residues. The V segment lost 4 bases and the J segment 6 bases; nucleotides outside the gene matches: 3. Per germline, CDR1 LNHDA and CDR2 SQIVND (reference sequence). CDR3 sequence: CASSKTGGIQPQHF. CDR3 sequence (DNA): TGTGCCAGTAGTAAGACAGGGGGCATTCAGCCCCAGCATTTT. Full variable domain (rest looked up from reference TRBV19 and TRBJ1-5): DGGITQSPKYLFRKEGQNVTLSCEQNLNHDAMYWYRQDPGQGLRLIYYSQIVNDFQKGDIAEGYSVSREKKESFPLTVTSAQKNPTAFYLCASSKTGGIQPQHFGDGTRLSIL.

The V gene is TRBV3-1 (or the pseudogene TRBV3-2), the J gene TRBJ1-1; D might be TRBD1 (6 bases). CDR1 and CDR2 (germline): LGHDT, YNNKEL (reference sequence). This CDR3 spans 12 amino acids. V was shortened by 5 bases and J by 3 bases, with 7 bases between the two germline ends. CDR3 region: CASSYRDTEAFF. The DNA for the CDR3 is TGTGCCAGCAGCTACAGGGACACTGAAGCTTTCTTT.

The chain uses TRBV5-8 and TRBJ2-7, with D maybe TRBD1 (6 bases). The CDR3 is 16 amino acids. Germline V gene sequence: CDR1 SGHTS, CDR2 YDEGEE. V was trimmed by 4 bases and J by 7 bases, leaving 24 bases between them. For the CDR3, the DNA is TGTGCCAGCAGCCCACATATTTGGACCCAAAGGGGGGAGCAGTACTTC. It yields the protein CASSPHIWTQRGEQYF.

The chain is built from TRBV6-5 and TRBJ2-7, with TRBD2 matching 8 bases. V lost 5 bases to trimming and J lost 5 bases; unmatched junction nucleotides: 2. Germline lookup yields CDR1 MNHEY and CDR2 SVGAGI. CDR3 length: 12 residues. The CDR3 here is CASSPGGDEQYF. In DNA, the CDR3 is TGTGCCAGCAGTCCCGGGGGGGACGAGCAGTACTTC.

The V gene is TRBV9, the J gene TRBJ2-3, with TRBD2 identical over 9 bases. The CDR3 length is 16 residues. Germline assignment: CDR1 SGDLS and CDR2 YYNGEE. The V and J ends lost 7 bases and 6 bases, in that order; junction bases with no gene match: 15. Here the CDR3 DNA reads TGTGCCAGCGGGTGGAGCCCGCGGGGGGGCATGGATACGCAGTATTTT. It translates to CASGWSPRGGMDTQYF. Supplemented by reference TRBV9 and TRBJ2-3, the full variable domain reads DSGVTQTPKHLITATGQRVTLRCSPRSGDLSVYWYQQSLDQGLQFLIQYYNGEERAKGNILERFSAQQFPDLHSELNLSSLELGDSALYFCASGWSPRGGMDTQYFGPGTRLTVL.